This T cell receptor beta chain was identified during a study of neoadjuvant anti-PD-1 for oral cavity cancer. Some clones are missing from TCRdb's copy, which holds only in-frame ones; the method was immunoSEQ multiplex PCR. The sample contains tens of thousands of clones, about 25% of which appear only once. This clone has just a few counts. Specified time point: after neoadjuvant nivolumab, at surgical resection. The germline V gene encodes CDR1 SEHNR and CDR2 FQNEAQ (reference sequence). Deletions cut 0 bases from V and 4 bases from J, with 13 bases between. This CDR3 is built from 16 residues. Material: tumor tissue, obtained after nivolumab (anti-PD-1) treatment. This receptor was taken from a person aged 35 to 85 with oral cavity squamous cell carcinoma. The chain uses TRBV7-9 and TRBJ1-3, with D perhaps matching TRBD1 (5 bases). DNA for the CDR3: TGTGCCAGCAGCTTAGCTGGAGGGACCGGCGGAAACACCATATATTTT. Translating gives CASSLAGGTGGNTIYF.